Here is one T cell receptor beta chain with its context. No antigen is known for it. No qualities accompany the bases; no much larger clone lies one base away. Set within a cohort of healthcare workers in London, UK, this nested case-control study involved weekly PCR testing of nasopharyngeal swabs along with blood sampling. Healthcare workers were enrolled in the week of the UK lockdown, from 23 to 31 March 2020, and were followed every week for up to roughly 15 weeks. Germline trimming amounts to 1 base on V and 4 bases on J, with 9 as the count of junction bases outside the gene matches. CDR3 length: 17 amino acids, cysteine to phenylalanine. Only the CDR3 DNA is retained, 51 bases long and in frame from the first base. CDR1 and CDR2 are read off the germline V gene as SGHVS and FQNEAQ. The data stem from a study of early T cells in non-severe SARS-CoV-2 infection (dated by TCRdb to 2020 to 2022). About the study as a whole: Because TCR sequencing was done on bulk RNA from unsorted whole blood, the alpha and beta chains could not be paired. Broad study findings and their caveats: VDJdb matching was skewed toward anti-spike CD8 responses and likely underestimated virus-specific expansions by missing private and CD4 specificities.

Library preparation employed 5' RACE. These reads were obtained on a NextSeq 500. To correct for sequencing error and PCR bias, the TCR library protocol tagged individual cDNA molecules with unique molecular identifiers. Both TCR alpha and beta chains were sequenced, and tight co-correlation was observed between alpha and beta sequence abundances in each sample. Per the original workflow: V gene, J gene and CDR3 annotation of TCR sequences was performed with Decombinator V4. Expanded TCRs were defined as changing significantly between any two time points under a Poisson model with p below 0.0001. TCR abundances were normalised to the total number of TCRs sequenced per sample and were expressed as counts per million. TRAV1-2 paired with TRAJ12, TRAJ20 or TRAJ33 defined MAIT TCRs, while TRAV10 paired with TRAJ18 defined iNKT TCRs. VDJdb, accessed 1 November 2021, was searched for CMV, EBV and SARS-CoV-2 annotated TCRs, excluding TCRs annotated for multiple antigens. TCRdb reprocessed the public reads (quality trimming at Q25 with fastp, clone calling with MiXCR) and kept in-frame beta chains. Rows with a matching CDR3 protein are joined into one entry that keeps the most common DNA and genes. TCRdb, rather than the study authors, made the V and J calls. In all, the sample holds 50,000 to 70,000 distinct CDR3 sequences, and approximately 9% of those were seen once. Jointly, the top ten make up about 16% of the sample.

Sample: whole blood. This TCR came from an adult who was a healthcare worker with PCR-confirmed SARS-CoV-2 infection or an uninfected control (not recorded which). The chain links TRBV7-8 with TRBJ2-2; TRBD2 matches 7 bases in the middle. The CDR3 protein is CASSLVPSGGGTGELFF. The DNA sequence is TGTGCCAGCAGCTTAGTTCCTAGCGGAGGCGGCACCGGGGAGCTGTTTTTT. Joined to the reference TRBV7-8 and TRBJ2-2 proteins, this CDR3 gives the full variable domain: GAGVSQSPRYKVAKRGQDVALRCDPISGHVSLFWYQQALGQGPEFLTYFQNEAQLDKSGLPSDRFFAERPEGSVSTLKIQRTQQEDSAVYLCASSLVPSGGGTGELFFGEGSRLTVL.